The 12 T cell receptor beta chains in this list originate from one sample, sequenced in a study of blood T cell repertoires in COVID-19. Sequenced by immunoSEQ multiplex PCR; TCRdb stores in-frame clones only, minus some. Of approximately 350,000 clones in the sample, around 83% were seen once. The specimen sequenced was PBMCs or T cells enriched from blood (not recorded which). The receptor set was obtained from a woman in her 50s who had recovered from COVID-19.

The chain uses TRBV29-1 and TRBJ1-3; D uncertain. Deletions cut 6 bases from V and 0 bases from J, with 9 bases between. Germline assignment: CDR1 SQVTM and CDR2 ANQGSEA. The CDR3 is made up of 13 amino acids. CDR3 residues: CSVSASSGNTIYF. CDR3 nucleotides: TGCAGCGTGTCTGCGAGCTCTGGAAACACCATATATTTT. The complete variable domain, with remaining parts taken from reference TRBV29-1 and TRBJ1-3, reads SAVISQKPSRDICQRGTSLTIQCQVDSQVTMMFWYRQQPGQSLTLIATANQGSEATYESGFVIDKFPISRPNLTFSTLTVSNMSPEDSSIYLCSVSASSGNTIYFGEGSWLTVV.

The rearrangement links TRBV11-3 to TRBJ2-1, with TRBD1 as a possible D gene (7 bases). V was cut by 4 bases and J by 6 bases, with 13 bases left in between. Germline CDR1 reads SGHNT; CDR2 reads YENEEA. This CDR3 has 14 residues. CDR3 in DNA: TGTGCCAGCAGCTCGGACAGGCGGGGCAATGAGCAGTTCTTC. Encoded protein: CASSSDRRGNEQFF.

This chain connects TRBV6-1 to TRBJ1-6; the D gene is possibly TRBD1 (5 bases). Trimming took 3 bases from V and 7 from J, leaving 10 bases between them. Germline CDR1 and CDR2: MNHNS and SASEGT. CDR3 length: 14 amino acids. The CDR3 spells CASSDRVWNSPLHF. The DNA for the CDR3 is TGTGCCAGCAGTGACAGGGTCTGGAATTCACCCCTCCACTTT.

Only one count was recorded for this clone. This rearrangement joins TRBV6-2 or TRBV6-3 to TRBJ2-7, with D perhaps matching TRBD2 (5 bases). The germline V gene encodes CDR1 MNHEY and CDR2 SVGEGT. Trimming left V 6 bases short and J 3 bases short, with 12 bases between. The CDR3 runs 13 residues. This chain's CDR3 is CASRPPGSYEQYF. In nucleotides, the CDR3 is TGTGCCAGCAGACCTCCGGGGAGCTACGAGCAGTACTTC.

This rearrangement joins TRBV5-1 to TRBJ2-7; 11 bases agree with TRBD1. Germline V gene data show CDR1 as SGHRS and CDR2 as YFSETQ. Trimming cost V 4 bases and J 1 base; bases outside gene matches: 1. CDR3 length equals 14 residues. CDR3 sequence reads: CASSGTGGSYEQYF. In nucleotides, the CDR3 is TGCGCCAGCAGCGGGACAGGGGGTTCCTACGAGCAGTACTTC.

A single count supports this clone. J is TRBJ1-2 and V is TRBV7-8, with D possibly TRBD1 on 5 matching bases. V lost 5 bases and J lost 8, with 18 bases in between. This CDR3 contains 14 residues. The germline CDR1 and CDR2 sequences are SGHVS and FQNEAQ. This CDR3 is CASSLGIGALGYTF. The CDR3 DNA follows: TGTGCCAGCAGCCTAGGGATAGGGGCTCTCGGCTACACCTTC.

V usage is TRBV6-5 and J usage is TRBJ2-3; possible D gene TRBD2, 6 bases. This CDR3 spans 15 amino acids. From germline, CDR1 is MNHEY and CDR2 SVGAGI. Trimming stripped 5 bases from V and 2 bases from J, with 14 bases between. The CDR3 nucleotides read TGTGCCAGCAGTCCCATGGGACTCCCCACAGATACGCAGTATTTT. Its translation is CASSPMGLPTDTQYF.

This clone was seen a handful of times. This sequence joins TRBV4-1 and TRBJ1-2; D gene ambiguous. V was clipped by 8 bases and J by 5 bases, with 15 bases between them. Germline V gene lookup returns CDR1 MGHRA and CDR2 YSYEKL. The CDR3 loop spans 13 amino acids. The chain's CDR3 is CASSQSGRYGYTF. For the CDR3, the DNA is TGCGCCAGCTCTCAAAGTGGTAGATATGGCTACACCTTC.

The CDR3 nucleotides are TGTGCCAGCACCCAGAACGCAGACTATGGCTACACCTTC. It codes for CASTQNADYGYTF. This sequence joins TRBV6-5 and TRBJ1-2, with D hard to call. CDR1 is MNHEY, CDR2 SVGAGI, per germline. CDR3 size: 13 residues. V lost 7 bases to trimming and J lost 3 bases, with 12 bases between them.

V and J are TRBV12-5 and TRBJ2-2; 9 nucleotides align to TRBD1. This CDR3 is built from 16 residues. Germline values: CDR1 LGHNT, CDR2 FRNRAP. V shed 2 bases, J shed 7 bases, and the junction held 8 bases outside the gene matches. The CDR3 here is CASGLPTGGNNGELFF. DNA of the CDR3: TGTGCTAGTGGTTTGCCGACAGGGGGGAATAACGGGGAGCTGTTTTTT.

This chain uses TRBV18 with TRBJ1-5, with 12 bases fitting TRBD1. Germline CDR1 is KGHSH and CDR2 is LQKENI. V lost 3 bases, J lost 6 bases, and 0 bases stayed unmatched. The CDR3 loop spans 14 amino acids. Here the CDR3 reads CASSPGQGAQPQHF. In nucleotides, the CDR3 is TGTGCCAGCTCACCGGGACAGGGGGCTCAGCCCCAGCATTTT.

The gene calls are TRBV6-1 and TRBJ2-1; 10 nucleotides agree with TRBD2. The length of the CDR3 is 17 residues. V trimming: 3 bases; J trimming: 2 bases; junction bases outside the gene matches: 7. Germline V gene sequence: CDR1 MNHNS, CDR2 SASEGT. The CDR3 DNA reads as TGTGCCAGCAGTGAGGAGGCTAGCGGGAGCCCCTACAATGAGCAGTTCTTC. Amino acid sequence: CASSEEASGSPYNEQFF.